This T cell receptor beta chain was documented in a study of blood T cell repertoires in COVID-19. About the study: COVID-19 samples, acute and convalescent, were from the United States, Italy and Spain.

Seattle patients were enrolled while actively infected and followed longitudinally. Original methodology: Reference gene primer amplification yielded estimated nucleated cell counts. Libraries were prepared by immunoSEQ multiplex PCR; TCRdb keeps only in-frame clonotypes and omits some of them. V, J and clone size are taken as reported in that table, and D and trimming were inferred from the DNA itself. The data contain 200,000 to 250,000 clones, more than 85% of them seen just once; the ten biggest clones take up approximately 0.77%. This CDR3 has 16 amino acids. Trimming removed 4 bases from V and 4 bases from J; junction bases left unmatched: 8. Germline loops: CDR1 KGHSH, CDR2 LQKENI.

This clonotype originated in a man in his fifties or sixties with COVID-19, enrolled during active disease. The chain links TRBV18 to TRBJ1-5, with 9 bases aligning to TRBD1. Sequencing was done on a sample of peripheral blood. The CDR3 is CASSRGQGSGNQPQHF. In DNA form, the CDR3 reads TGTGCCAGCTCACGAGGACAGGGGAGTGGAAATCAGCCCCAGCATTTT.